A selection of T cell receptor beta chains follows, all from one sample in a study of T cells in Graves' hyperthyroidism and ophthalmopathy. MiXCR was run by TCRdb on the multiplex PCR reads, yielding one entry per CDR3 protein. Seen here are more than 350,000 distinct CDR3 sequences, 17% observed once, and the top ten hold around 35%. What was sequenced was blood. These TCRs come from a woman under 40 with Graves' hyperthyroidism that later progressed to Graves' ophthalmopathy. Each CDR3 is given with its conserved first and last residue. Each record gives: V gene, D gene, clone size, J gene, CDR3 DNA, CDR3 protein. The D gene is left open where the match is weak. Clone size is given for some rows only: seen once, a few or many times, or a class if the clone is expanded.

>TRBV6-4|.|.|TRBJ2-7
TGTGCCAGCGGGTATAGCGGCCACGCCTACGAGCAGTACTTC
CASGYSGHAYEQYF
>TRBV30|.|many|TRBJ1-6
TGTGCCTGGAGTGCCCCTGGATGGGGGTATTCACCCCTCCACTTT
CAWSAPGWGYSPLHF
>TRBV27|.|many|TRBJ1-1
TGTGCCAGCAGTTTAAATGGCCTCATGAACACTGAAGCTTTCTTT
CASSLNGLMNTEAFF
>TRBV19|.|.|TRBJ2-3
TGTGCCAGTAGTATAGGTGTATGGGGGACCGCACAGGGTACGCAGTATTTT
CASSIGVWGTAQGTQYF
>TRBV27|.|.|TRBJ2-2
TGTGCCAGCAGTGCCGGACGGAGGGGGGAGCTGTTTTTT
CASSAGRRGELFF
>TRBV7-7|.|few|TRBJ2-5
TGTGCTAGCAGCTTAGGATCCTACCAAGAGACCCAGTACTTC
CASSLGSYQETQYF
>TRBV19|.|.|TRBJ2-1
TGTGCCAGTAGTACAATCAATGAGCAGTTCTTC
CASSTINEQFF
>TRBV5-1|.|.|TRBJ1-3
TGCGCCAGCAGCGCCGACAGCTCTGGAAACACCATATATTTT
CASSADSSGNTIYF
>TRBV28|.|many|TRBJ1-5
TGTGCCAGCAGTTCCAACAGGGTAGTTTTGGGTCAGCCCCAGCATTTT
CASSSNRVVLGQPQHF
>TRBV6-1|TRBD1|many|TRBJ1-5
TGTGCCAGCAGAGGGACAGGGGGCGGCAATCAGCCCCAGCATTTT
CASRGTGGGNQPQHF
>TRBV6-2/TRBV6-3|TRBD2|many|TRBJ2-1
TGTGCCAGCATCCCTGGCGGGAGAGTCTCCTACAATGAGCAGTTCTTC
CASIPGGRVSYNEQFF
>TRBV19|.|.|TRBJ2-7
TGTGCCAGTAGTATCGCCGGCTCAGCGCAGTACTTC
CASSIAGSAQYF
>TRBV10-3|.|few|TRBJ2-4
TGTGCCATCGGTGAGTCGAGGACCGTCCCCGTAAACATTCAGTACTTC
CAIGESRTVPVNIQYF
>TRBV5-4|.|.|TRBJ2-3
TGTGCCAGCAGCCACGAGACAGCTGGAGCGCAGTATTTT
CASSHETAGAQYF
>TRBV28|.|many|TRBJ2-1
TGTGCCAGCAGGCCCGGGGAAGTATACAATGAGCAGTTCTTC
CASRPGEVYNEQFF
>TRBV7-6|TRBD1|many|TRBJ2-5
TGTGCCAGCAGCCCATGGGACAGAGCAAAAGAGACCCAGTACTTC
CASSPWDRAKETQYF
>TRBV20-1|.|many|TRBJ2-7
TGCAGTGCTAGAGGAATGACTAGTTACGAGCAGTACTTC
CSARGMTSYEQYF
>TRBV10-3|TRBD2|many|TRBJ2-1
TGTGCCATCAGGTCCACTAGCGGGAGCGATGAGCAGTTCTTC
CAIRSTSGSDEQFF
>TRBV7-8|.|.|TRBJ1-1
TGTGCCAGCAGCGCAGGGGACAAAATCTCGGGTCGGGCTTTCTTT
CASSAGDKISGRAFF
>TRBV6-1|TRBD2|few|TRBJ2-5
TGTGCCAGCAGACCTAGCGGGGGGCAAGAGACCCAGTACTTC
CASRPSGGQETQYF
>TRBV20-1|.|many|TRBJ1-5
TGCAGTGCTATTGTAGGGGTTCTCAATCAGCCCCAGCATTTT
CSAIVGVLNQPQHF
>TRBV6-1|TRBD1|.|TRBJ2-2
TGTGACAGCATCATACTAAGACAGGGGGCGTGGGGGGAGCTGTTTTTT
CDSIILRQGAWGELFF
>TRBV7-9|.|many|TRBJ2-7
TGTGCCAGCAGCTTAGAGTCCAGGGGAGGCTACGAGCAGTACTTC
CASSLESRGGYEQYF
>TRBV3-1|TRBD1|many|TRBJ2-7
TGTGCCAGCAGCCCTCGGGACAGGGAGCCTTCCTACGAGCAGTACTTC
CASSPRDREPSYEQYF
>TRBV2|.|many|TRBJ2-3
TGTGCCAGCAGTGACCTTAGCGGAACTAGCACAGATACGCAGTATTTT
CASSDLSGTSTDTQYF
>TRBV10-3|.|many|TRBJ2-3
TGTGCCATCAGTGGCGCAGGAAGCACAGATACGCAGTATTTT
CAISGAGSTDTQYF
>TRBV6-5|TRBD2|many|TRBJ2-2
TGTGCCAGCAGTTATGGGACTAGCGATTATACCGGGGAGCTGTTTTTT
CASSYGTSDYTGELFF
>TRBV5-4|TRBD2|many|TRBJ2-1
TGTGCCAGCAGCTTGCTGGGCGGGGGGGATGAGCAGTTCTTC
CASSLLGGGDEQFF
>TRBV10-3|TRBD2|many|TRBJ2-7
TGTGCCATCAGTGAGTCCCCAGCGGGAGGGCCCTACGAGCAGTACTTC
CAISESPAGGPYEQYF
>TRBV20-1|.|few|TRBJ1-5
TGCAGTGCTAGAGCCCCCGGGGCATTCAATCAGCCCCAGCATTTT
CSARAPGAFNQPQHF
>TRBV19|TRBD1|.|TRBJ2-7
TGTGCCAGTAGTACCCAGACAGGGGGCTCCTACGAGCAGTACTTC
CASSTQTGGSYEQYF
>TRBV7-2|.|many|TRBJ2-7
TGTGCCAGCAGCGTACGAGAGGGTTCTATTTACGAGCAGTACTTC
CASSVREGSIYEQYF
>TRBV20-1|.|many|TRBJ1-2
TGCAGTGCTAGAGATACTGGGGGAGGCTACACCTTC
CSARDTGGGYTF
>TRBV6-1|.|many|TRBJ1-1
TGTGCCAGCAGTGAAGCTCCCGCACGTCTAGACACTGAAGCTTTCTTT
CASSEAPARLDTEAFF
>TRBV11-2|.|many|TRBJ2-1
TGTGCCAGCAGCTTGGGGACTGCGGAGTACAATGAGCAGTTCTTC
CASSLGTAEYNEQFF
>TRBV7-9|.|many|TRBJ1-1
TGTGCCAGCAGCCCCTCGGGTTTAAGGATGAACACTGAAGCTTTCTTT
CASSPSGLRMNTEAFF
>TRBV7-9|TRBD2|few|TRBJ2-7
TGTGCCAGCAGCTGGAGCGGGAGATCCTACGAGCAGTACTTC
CASSWSGRSYEQYF
>TRBV5-1|.|few|TRBJ1-1
TGCGCCAGCAGCCGAAACTACTGGGACACCTTGAACACTGAAGCTTTCTTT
CASSRNYWDTLNTEAFF
>TRBV9|TRBD1|.|TRBJ1-2
TGTGCCAGCAGCGCGGGGCAGGGGGAGCTCTATGGCTACACCTTC
CASSAGQGELYGYTF
>TRBV5-5|.|.|TRBJ2-7
TGTGCCAGCAGCCCAGGGGCGCGGGCCTACGAGCAGTACTTC
CASSPGARAYEQYF
>TRBV25-1|TRBD1|many|TRBJ2-1
TGTGCCAGCAGTGCCTGGACAGGGCAATACAATGAGCAGTTCTTC
CASSAWTGQYNEQFF
>TRBV5-1|TRBD2|many|TRBJ2-3
TGCGCCAGCAATCCTCTAGCGGGAAACACAGATACGCAGTATTTT
CASNPLAGNTDTQYF
>TRBV4-1|.|few|TRBJ2-3
TGCGCCAGCAGCCATGACTGGGGCAGGGTGGCAGATACGCAGTATTTT
CASSHDWGRVADTQYF
>TRBV27|TRBD2|many|TRBJ2-1
TGTGCCAGCAGTTCCTGGACTAGCGGGGGGTCTAAGGTTCGGTTCTTC
CASSSWTSGGSKVRFF
>TRBV25-1|.|many|TRBJ2-5
TGTGCCAGCAGTGGGGGGAGTGTAGAGACCCAGTACTTC
CASSGGSVETQYF
>TRBV30|.|many|TRBJ1-6
TGTGCCTGGAGTGGGACAGCGACTTATAATTCACCCCTCCACTTT
CAWSGTATYNSPLHF
>TRBV28|TRBD1|few|TRBJ1-2
TGTGCCAGCACCAAAAGACAGGGAACTTTTAACTATGGCTACACCTTC
CASTKRQGTFNYGYTF
>TRBV5-1|TRBD2|many|TRBJ2-1
TGCGCCAGCAGCTTGGTCGGGGGGGTGGCCTACAATGAGCAGTTCTTC
CASSLVGGVAYNEQFF
>TRBV7-9|.|many|TRBJ2-7
TGTGCCAGCAGCTTAGGACGGGGTGTTAGCTCCTACGAGCAGTACTTC
CASSLGRGVSSYEQYF
>TRBV15|TRBD2|few|TRBJ2-1
TGTGCCACCAGCAGAGAGGGACTAGCGGGTGGGGGGTCCTACAATGAGCAGTTCTTC
CATSREGLAGGGSYNEQFF
>TRBV4-1|.|many|TRBJ1-1
TGCGCCAGCAGCCAAGCGAACAGCCGGTACACTGAAGCTTTCTTT
CASSQANSRYTEAFF
>TRBV5-6|.|.|TRBJ1-5
TGTGCCAGCAGCTCCCATGGACTTGGGCCCCAGCATTTT
CASSSHGLGPQHF